In its sample, the clone carrying this T cell receptor beta chain was seen a few times. Its antigen is unknown. The PCR had 60 Vbeta and 13 Jbeta primers. Assay used: immunoSEQ multiplex PCR; TCRdb lists only in-frame clones, some missing. The profile shows about 120,000 clones, 70% of them singletons. Trimming cost V 4 bases and J 9 bases; bases outside gene matches: 8. This CDR3 contains 14 residues. Germline CDR1 reads SGHVS; CDR2 reads FNYEAQ. This specimen belongs to a study of cytomegalovirus exposure and HLA in healthy donors. General study points: In a later analysis, V- and J-gene trimming of beta chains associated with a DCLRE1C missense variant, replicated independently.

The TCR comes from a man aged 25 to 45 in good health and CMV-seropositive. Material: PBMCs. The rearrangement links TRBV7-6 to TRBJ2-4; 8 nucleotides align to TRBD1. Here the CDR3 reads CASSSPRDRTIQYF. DNA for the CDR3: TGTGCCAGCAGCTCCCCGAGGGACAGGACCATTCAGTACTTC.